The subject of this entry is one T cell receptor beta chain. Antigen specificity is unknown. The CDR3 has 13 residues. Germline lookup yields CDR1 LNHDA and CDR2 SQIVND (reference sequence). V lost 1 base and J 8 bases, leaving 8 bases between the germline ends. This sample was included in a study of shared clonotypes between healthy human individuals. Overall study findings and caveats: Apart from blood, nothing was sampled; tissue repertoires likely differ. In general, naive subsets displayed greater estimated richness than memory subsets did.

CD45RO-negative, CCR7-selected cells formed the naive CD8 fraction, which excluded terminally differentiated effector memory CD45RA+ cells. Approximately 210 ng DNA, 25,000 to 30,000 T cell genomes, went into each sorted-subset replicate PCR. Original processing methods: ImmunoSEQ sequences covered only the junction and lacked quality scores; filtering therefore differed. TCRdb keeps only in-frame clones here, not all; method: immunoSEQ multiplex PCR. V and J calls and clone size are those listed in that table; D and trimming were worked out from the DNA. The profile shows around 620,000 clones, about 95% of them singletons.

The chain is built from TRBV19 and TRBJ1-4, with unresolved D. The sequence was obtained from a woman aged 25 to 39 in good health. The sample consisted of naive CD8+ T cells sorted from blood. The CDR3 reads CASSIVRNEKLFF. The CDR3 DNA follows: TGTGCCAGTAGTATAGTAAGAAACGAAAAACTGTTTTTT.